This T cell receptor (beta chain) was profiled in a study of CD8 T cells in Susac syndrome (dated by TCRdb to the late 2010s). About the study as a whole: The study used repertoire sequencing to test whether antigen drove CD8+ T cell activation and differentiation in Susac syndrome. Overall results and qualifications from the work: The study acknowledged that relatively few individuals were included in the TCR sequencing and HLA analysis.

Concerning this clonotype itself: There is no known antigen for this receptor. Base qualities are not provided; no much larger clone lies one nucleotide away.

According to the germline V gene, CDR1 reads SQVTM and CDR2 reads ANQGSEA. The germline V end is reduced by 5 bases and the J end by 4 bases; junction bases left unmatched: 7. The CDR3, cysteine through phenylalanine, is 13 amino acids long. The sequence is cut down to CDR3 DNA, 39 bases in frame from base 1. Peripheral blood CD8+ and CD4+ T cells from healthy donors, Susac syndrome patients and multiple sclerosis patients were profiled by high-throughput TCR beta sequencing. The multiple sclerosis controls were treatment-naive patients whose relapsing-remitting disease, either stable or active, fulfilled the revised McDonald criteria. Bulk CD8+ and CD4+ T cells were purified by magnetic negative isolation, whereas CD8+ TEMRA cells were enriched by FACS. Blood was collected in EDTA tubes and processed within 24 hours, with PBMCs isolated through density gradient centrifugation. PBMCs intended for TCR sequencing were cryopreserved in liquid nitrogen and were subsequently thawed in a 37 degrees C water bath. The sorted or isolated CD4+, CD8+ and CD8+ TEMRA cells reached a purity of at least 90%.

RNA was extracted using the RNeasy kit, and roughly 0.45 to 1 microgram was reverse transcribed with random hexamers. TCR beta CDR3 regions were amplified with the immunoSEQ multiplex PCR assay covering 54 Vbeta and 13 Jbeta segments. To correct PCR amplification bias, a synthetic template baseline was used for both primer optimization and computational correction. Regarding the original processing steps: Reads were annotated to V, D and J genes according to IMGT and were analyzed with immunoSEQ Analyzer, with only productive sequences retained. To calculate clonality, Shannon entropy was normalized by log2 of the number of productive unique sequences and then subtracted from one. Public and private clones were assessed among the 100 most prevalent clones of each patient and control. Clones were defined as Susac-specific when absent from the healthy and MS cohorts, from about 970 published viral clones and from other ImmuneACCESS disease sequences. Starting from the raw public reads, TCRdb applied fastp trimming at Q25, assembled clones with MiXCR and retained in-frame beta chains. All rows with the same CDR3 protein become a single entry with the most common DNA and genes. These V and J calls are TCRdb output, not the study's own analysis. A total of hundreds of thousands of distinct CDR3 sequences appear in this sample, 90% to 95% of them only once. The top ten clonotypes cover around 0.07% of the sample.

The chain couples TRBV29-1 to TRBJ1-2, and 7 junction bases match TRBD1. The clonotype originates from a human donor with multiple sclerosis. Sequenced input: CD4+ T cells from PBMCs. The nucleotides read TGCAGCGTTAGGCAGGGGGAGGTCTATGGCTACACCTTC. The encoded protein is CSVRQGEVYGYTF.